This T cell receptor (gamma chain) was recovered during a study of gamma-delta T cells after stem cell transplantation. The table lists this clone with a few counts. The CDR3 spans 13 residues. Germline V CDR1 and CDR2: VTNTFY, YDVSTARD (reference sequence). V lost 5 bases to trimming and J lost 7 bases; unmatched junction nucleotides: 11. TCRdb re-analyzed the RT-PCR reads via CATT. The sample records 2,500 to 3,000 gamma-chain clones, roughly a sixth being singletons. The clonotype originates from a human donor. It is not recorded whose cells these are; they may come from a transplant donor. Input material: gamma-delta T cells. The chain is built from TRGV3 and TRGJ1 or TRGJ2. Here the CDR3 reads CATWGQAKYKKLF. As DNA, the CDR3 is TGTGCCACCTGGGGCCAAGCGAAGTATAAGAAACTCTTT.